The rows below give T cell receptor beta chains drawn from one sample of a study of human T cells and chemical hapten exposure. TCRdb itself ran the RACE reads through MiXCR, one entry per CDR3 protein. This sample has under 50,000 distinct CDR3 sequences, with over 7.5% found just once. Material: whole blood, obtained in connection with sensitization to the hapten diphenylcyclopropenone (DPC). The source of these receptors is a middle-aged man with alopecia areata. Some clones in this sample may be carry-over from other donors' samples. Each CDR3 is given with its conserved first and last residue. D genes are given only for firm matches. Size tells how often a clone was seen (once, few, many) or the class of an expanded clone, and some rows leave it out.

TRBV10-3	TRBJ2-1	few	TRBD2	TGTGCCATCTCGCCTAGCGGCAATGAGCAGTTCTTC	CAISPSGNEQFF
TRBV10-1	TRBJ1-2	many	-	TGCGCCAGCAGTGAGAATGTAGACGGAGCACTCGATGGCTACACCTTC	CASSENVDGALDGYTF
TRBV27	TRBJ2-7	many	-	TGTGCCAGCAGTCCCCCGGCCCGCGAGCAGTACTTC	CASSPPAREQYF
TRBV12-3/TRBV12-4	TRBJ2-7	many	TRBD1	TGTGCCAGCAGCAAGACAGGGAGTGAGCAGTACTTC	CASSKTGSEQYF
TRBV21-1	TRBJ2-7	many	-	TGTGCCAGCAGCCAGCGGGAGGGCCGATCTGAGCAGTACTTC	CASSQREGRSEQYF
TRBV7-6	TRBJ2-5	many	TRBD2	TGTGCCAGCAGTTCCGGGGGGTATGAGACCCAGTACTTC	CASSSGGYETQYF
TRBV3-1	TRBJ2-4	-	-	TGTGCCAACAGCCAGGACCTAGCCAAAAACATTCAGTACTTC	CANSQDLAKNIQYF
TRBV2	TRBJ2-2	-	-	TGTGCCAGCAGTGAACTTCCCAAGAGCGCGGAGCTGTTTTTT	CASSELPKSAELFF
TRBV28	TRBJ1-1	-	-	TGTGCCAGCAGTCCCACCGGGGGGGAGTCGAACACTGAAGCTTTCTTT	CASSPTGGESNTEAFF
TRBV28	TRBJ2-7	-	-	TGTGCCAGCAGTTTACCACAACAGGGTCACGAGCAGTACTTC	CASSLPQQGHEQYF
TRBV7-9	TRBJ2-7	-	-	TGTGCCAGCAGCTCCCTCGGCTCCTACGAGCAGTACTTC	CASSSLGSYEQYF
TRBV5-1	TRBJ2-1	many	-	TGCGCCAGCAGCGCCAGACTAGACGGTGGGAATGAGCAGTTCTTC	CASSARLDGGNEQFF
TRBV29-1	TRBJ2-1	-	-	TGCAGCGTTGTAGAGCGGGCGCTTGGGGGCCAGCAGTTCTTC	CSVVERALGGQQFF
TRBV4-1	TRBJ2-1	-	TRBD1	TGCGCCAGTCGGGACAGGCCCTCCTACAATGAGCAGTTCTTC	CASRDRPSYNEQFF
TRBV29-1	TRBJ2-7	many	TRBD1	TGCAGCGTTGTTACAGGGGGAAGATTCTACGAGCAGTACTTC	CSVVTGGRFYEQYF
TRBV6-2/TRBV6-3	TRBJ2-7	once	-	TGTGCCAGCAGTTATGGTGGCACCCCGTACGAGCAGTACTTC	CASSYGGTPYEQYF
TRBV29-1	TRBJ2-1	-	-	TGCAGCGTTGAAGAAGTAAGGGTCTCCAATGAGCAGTTCTTC	CSVEEVRVSNEQFF
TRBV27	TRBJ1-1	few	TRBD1	TGTGCCAGCAGTTTAACAGGGGTAAACACTGAAGCTTTCTTT	CASSLTGVNTEAFF
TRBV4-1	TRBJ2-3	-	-	TGCGCCAGCAGCCAAGATAGAGGGGAACCCACAGATACGCAGTATTTT	CASSQDRGEPTDTQYF
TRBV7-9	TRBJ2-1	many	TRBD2	TGTGCCAGCAGCCTAGGGACTAGCGGGAGGCAGGCCCTACGGGATGAGCAGTTCTTC	CASSLGTSGRQALRDEQFF
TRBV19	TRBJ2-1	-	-	TGTGCCAGTAGTGCCGACAGTTACAATGAGCAGTTCTTC	CASSADSYNEQFF
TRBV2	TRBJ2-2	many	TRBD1	TGTGCCAGCAGCTGGACAGGGAACACCGGGGAGCTGTTTTTT	CASSWTGNTGELFF
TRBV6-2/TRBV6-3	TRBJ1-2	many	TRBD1	TGTGCCAGCAGCCTCGACAGGGACTATGGCTACACCTTC	CASSLDRDYGYTF
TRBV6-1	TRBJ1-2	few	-	TGTGCCTACCGGGGCGGCGGTAACTATGGCTACACCTTC	CAYRGGGNYGYTF
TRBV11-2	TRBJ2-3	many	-	TGTGCCAGCAGCGGTCAGCAACCTAGCACAGATACGCAGTATTTT	CASSGQQPSTDTQYF